The sequence of this T cell receptor (beta chain) was determined in a study of T cells in Graves' hyperthyroidism and ophthalmopathy. This clonotype was counted ten times or more. CDR1 is SGHTA, CDR2 FQGTGA, per germline. CDR3 length equals 15 residues. V lost 0 bases and J lost 3; bases outside the gene matches: 5. RNA transcripts served as the template for amplifying TCR beta CDR3 regions. TCR CDR3 underwent first-round RT-PCR with the HTBI primer set. TCRdb independently ran MiXCR on the multiplex PCR reads; one entry per CDR3 protein. The sample consists of around 440,000 distinct CDR3 sequences, 15% to 18% of them appearing once.

The chain uses TRBV7-3 and TRBJ2-7; 7 bases are shared with TRBD2. The origin of this receptor is a young woman with Graves' hyperthyroidism. Sequenced material: blood. DNA for the CDR3: TGTGCCAGCAGCTTAACAGGGGAGGGCTTCTACGAGCAGTACTTC. Residues: CASSLTGEGFYEQYF.